This record concerns one T cell receptor beta chain sequence. The CDR3 totals 13 residues. Germline V lookup: CDR1 SGHRS, CDR2 YFSETQ. V lost 4 bases and J lost 3, with 11 bases in between. RNA, once extracted, was reverse transcribed into cDNA for use as the sequencing template. The protocol was immunoSEQ multiplex PCR, while the TCRdb copy is restricted to in-frame clones and leaves out a portion. The data contain around 170,000 clones, approximately 49% of them seen just once; the ten biggest clones take up 10%. This sample was included in a study of CD8+ T cells in alopecia areata. Specified treatment: oral pan-JAK inhibitor, 5-10 mg twice daily.

The rearrangement uses TRBV5-1 and TRBJ2-7, with TRBD2 as a possible D gene (6 bases). Sequenced here: CD8+ T cells sorted from blood, sampled at week 52, from a patient treated with tofacitinib. The receptor comes from a human donor with alopecia areata. Written as DNA, the CDR3 is TGCGCCAGCAGCGGCGGGACCGGCTACGAGCAGTACTTC. It yields the protein CASSGGTGYEQYF.